The source of this TCR beta chain is a study of blood T cell repertoires in COVID-19. On the study more broadly: Samples taken during acute and convalescent COVID-19 were collected in the United States, Italy and Spain. From T cells, B-cell-depleted T cells, or PBMCs came the material, which was cDNA or gDNA.

Original processing notes: Reference gene primer amplification in the assay estimated nucleated cell counts. Assay used: immunoSEQ multiplex PCR; TCRdb lists only in-frame clones, some missing. The DNA was the basis for D and trimming; V, J and clone size are from that table. The sample contains approximately 94,000 clones, approximately 91% of which appear only once. This TCR derives from a man aged 45-60 years with active COVID-19. The sample was peripheral blood.

The CDR3: CASSLTGTGYSGNTIYF. Written as DNA, the CDR3 is TGCGCCAGCAGCTTAACCGGGACAGGGTACTCTGGAAACACCATATATTTT. This chain uses TRBV5-1 with TRBJ1-3, with TRBD1 matching 9 bases. This CDR3 is 17 amino acids long. The V segment lost 2 bases and the J segment 0 bases; nucleotides outside the gene matches: 6. Germline V gene data show CDR1 as SGHRS and CDR2 as YFSETQ.